This record concerns one T cell receptor beta chain sequence. This sample stems from a study of blood T cell repertoires in COVID-19. About the study: The United States, Italy and Spain provided the acute and convalescent COVID-19 samples. From T cells, B-cell-depleted T cells, or PBMCs came the material, which was cDNA or gDNA.

In the source study's methods: Amplification of reference gene primers was used by the study to estimate nucleated cell counts. Clones were sequenced by immunoSEQ multiplex PCR, and TCRdb holds only the in-frame ones, with some missing. D and trimming come from the DNA, and the V and J calls and clone size come from that table. The sample contains about 46,000 clones, 80% to 90% of which appear only once. Germline loops: CDR1 LNHDA, CDR2 SQIVND (reference sequence). Trimming stripped 4 bases from V and 10 bases from J, with 10 bases between. The length of the CDR3 is 11 residues. J is TRBJ1-1 and V is TRBV19; unclear D gene. The specimen was peripheral blood. The TCR originated in a human donor in a cohort sampled during active COVID-19. The donor label of this sample is uncertain. For the CDR3, the DNA is TGTGCCAGTAGTACGCGCCATGGAGCTTTCTTT. It codes for CASSTRHGAFF.